The T cell receptor beta chain under discussion was sequenced for a study of CD4 T cell repertoires in COVID-19. Overall study context: Other coronavirus spike proteins restimulated relabeled CFSE-low cells expanded with IL-2 for approximately eleven days. Study findings and constraints: Sharing of several most expanded SARS-CoV-2-reactive clonotypes across memory subsets suggested intraclonal diversification.

Sequencing was performed with immunoSEQ multiplex PCR; in TCRdb, only in-frame clones are kept and a portion is missing. The sample has some 24,000 clones, roughly 93% seen once. Concerning this clone itself: The antigen is undetermined.

The memory T cells were sequenced right after ex vivo isolation, without culture. V lost 3 bases to trimming and J lost 2 bases; unmatched junction nucleotides: 13. The V gene's germline CDR1 is MDHEN and CDR2 SYDVKM. This CDR3 has 19 residues. This receptor was taken from a human donor who had COVID-19. This chain connects TRBV28 to TRBJ2-3; 11 bases are shared with TRBD2. Material: circulating follicular helper CD4+ T cells (cTfh) from blood, obtained before the COVID-19 pandemic. CDR3 nucleotide sequence: TGTGCCAGCAGTTTGAGTAGCGGGAGGGCCCGAACTAACACAGATACGCAGTATTTT. Residues: CASSLSSGRARTNTDTQYF. Together with reference TRBV28 and TRBJ2-3, the CDR3 gives the full variable domain: DVKVTQSSRYLVKRTGEKVFLECVQDMDHENMFWYRQDPGLGLRLIYFSYDVKMKEKGDIPEGYSVSREKKERFSLILESASTNQTSMYLCASSLSSGRARTNTDTQYFGPGTRLTVL.